This is a list of T cell receptor beta chains from one sample in a study of PD-L1 blockade in urothelial cancer. Sequencing was performed with immunoSEQ multiplex PCR; in TCRdb, only in-frame clones are kept and a portion is missing. Of about 51,000 clones detected, more than 70% appear once; the ten largest clones hold 22%. Specimen: PBMCs, collected around atezolizumab (anti-PD-L1) treatment. The receptor set was obtained from a man in his 60s with urothelial cancer. The CDR3 runs from the conserved cysteine through the conserved F or W. The D gene is left open where the match is weak. Where a row states a size, it is once, few, many or the class of an expanded clone; other rows omit it.

J gene,clone size,V gene,D gene,CDR3 protein,CDR3 DNA
TRBJ2-7,NA,TRBV5-6,TRBD1,CASSPRDSYEQYF,TGTGCCAGCAGCCCCCGGGACAGCTACGAGCAGTACTTC
TRBJ2-7,NA,TRBV21-1,NA,CASSKVTPYVCQGAYEQYF,NA
TRBJ1-3,NA,TRBV7-6,NA,CASSLDNSGNTIYF,TGTGCCAGCAGCCTGGACAACTCTGGAAACACCATATATTTT
TRBJ1-1,NA,TRBV5-6,TRBD1,CASSLGTGDAFF,TGTGCCAGCAGCTTAGGGACAGGGGACGCTTTCTTT
TRBJ1-2,NA,TRBV5-6,NA,CASSLVGLSGGNGYTF,TGTGCCAGCAGCTTGGTGGGATTGTCGGGGGGCAATGGCTACACCTTC
TRBJ1-2,few,TRBV7-9,TRBD1,CASSRTGANYGYTF,TGTGCCAGCAGCCGGACAGGGGCTAACTATGGCTACACCTTC
TRBJ2-1,NA,TRBV7-7,NA,CASSLALGGGYNEQFF,TGTGCTAGCAGCTTAGCGTTAGGGGGAGGGTACAATGAGCAGTTCTTC
TRBJ2-7,NA,TRBV5-6,TRBD2,CASSPGLAGGYEQYF,TGTGCCAGCAGCCCGGGACTAGCGGGAGGCTACGAGCAGTACTTC
TRBJ2-7,NA,TRBV2,TRBD2,CASRLSPGLDAYEQYF,TGTGCCAGCAGACTCTCACCGGGACTAGACGCCTACGAGCAGTACTTC
TRBJ2-1,once,TRBV5-4,NA,CASSLSGSSSYNEQFF,TGTGCCAGCAGTCTGAGCGGGTCCAGCTCCTACAATGAGCAGTTCTTC
TRBJ2-2,NA,TRBV5-1,NA,CASSPGSRTGELFF,TGCGCCAGCAGCCCCGGCTCGAGGACCGGGGAGCTGTTTTTT
TRBJ2-1,NA,TRBV2,NA,CASRTGTPFNEQFF,TGTGCCAGCAGGACCGGGACACCGTTCAATGAGCAGTTCTTC
TRBJ2-2,NA,TRBV7-6,NA,CASSLRTATHTGELFF,TGTGCCAGCAGCTTACGGACAGCTACTCACACCGGGGAGCTGTTTTTT
TRBJ1-1,NA,TRBV9,NA,CASSVGGRNTEAFF,TGTGCCAGCAGCGTAGGAGGGAGGAACACTGAAGCTTTCTTT
TRBJ1-5,few,TRBV12-5,NA,CASGSSGAGNNQPQHF,TGTGCTAGTGGGTCCTCAGGGGCCGGTAACAATCAGCCCCAGCATTTT
TRBJ2-7,NA,TRBV2,NA,CASSEAEGDEQYF,TGTGCCAGCAGTGAAGCTGAGGGCGACGAGCAGTACTTC
TRBJ1-1,few,TRBV28,NA,CAAVGQNTEAFF,TGTGCAGCGGTTGGGCAGAACACTGAAGCTTTCTTT
TRBJ2-7,NA,TRBV25-1,NA,CASRAAYEQYF,TGTGCCAGCAGGGCCGCCTACGAGCAGTACTTC
TRBJ2-7,NA,TRBV28,TRBD1,CASRPGQGLYEQYF,TGTGCCAGCAGGCCTGGACAGGGGCTTTACGAGCAGTACTTC
TRBJ2-7,NA,TRBV15,TRBD1,CATSRAGGTGPYEQYF,TGTGCCACCAGCAGAGCGGGCGGGACAGGGCCCTACGAGCAGTACTTC
TRBJ2-1,NA,TRBV4-1,TRBD2,CASSQDWTSYNEQFF,TGCGCCAGCAGCCAAGATTGGACTAGCTACAATGAGCAGTTCTTC
TRBJ2-6,NA,TRBV6-5,NA,CASSGPGYVLTF,TGTGCCAGCAGTGGGCCCGGATACGTCCTGACTTTC
TRBJ2-3,few,TRBV10-3,TRBD2,CAISALRGGPPDTQYF,TGTGCCATCAGTGCATTGCGGGGGGGCCCCCCAGATACGCAGTATTTT
TRBJ2-7,NA,TRBV5-1,NA,CASHSGLASNYEQYF,TGCGCCAGTCATTCGGGTCTAGCATCCAACTACGAGCAGTACTTC
TRBJ2-1,NA,TRBV28,NA,CASSPPAPPLIQQFF,TGTGCCAGCAGCCCCCCCGCCCCCCCCCTAATTCAGCAGTTCTTC
TRBJ1-5,NA,TRBV2,NA,CASRQGGGTQPQHF,TGTGCCAGCAGGCAGGGAGGGGGGACCCAGCCCCAGCATTTT
TRBJ2-2,NA,TRBV7-6,NA,CASSLAGSYTGELFF,TGTGCCAGCAGCTTGGCCGGGAGCTACACCGGGGAGCTGTTTTTT
TRBJ2-1,NA,TRBV10-2,NA,CASSESSLWGLVNEQFF,TGCGCCAGCAGTGAGTCCAGTCTTTGGGGACTCGTGAATGAGCAGTTCTTC
TRBJ2-7,NA,TRBV29-1,TRBD2,CSVEGPILAGVQLYEQYF,TGCAGCGTTGAAGGTCCAATACTAGCGGGGGTCCAACTCTACGAGCAGTACTTC
TRBJ2-3,few,TRBV5-1,TRBD1,CASSPTGDTDTQYF,TGCGCCAGCAGCCCGACAGGGGACACAGATACGCAGTATTTT
TRBJ2-2,NA,TRBV6-5,NA,CASRPGTITGELFF,TGTGCCAGCAGGCCCGGGACAATCACCGGGGAGCTGTTTTTT
TRBJ2-1,NA,TRBV13,TRBD2,CASTLAPLLLAGPSYNEQFF,TGTGCCAGCACCTTGGCCCCTCTACTACTAGCGGGTCCTTCCTACAATGAGCAGTTCTTC
TRBJ1-1,NA,TRBV5-5,TRBD1,CASSYRQGAATTEAFF,TGTGCCAGCAGCTACCGACAGGGGGCTGCGACCACTGAAGCTTTCTTT
TRBJ1-5,NA,TRBV18,NA,CASSPVRLSNQPQHF,TGTGCCAGCTCACCAGTCAGGCTTAGCAATCAGCCCCAGCATTTT
TRBJ1-2,NA,TRBV6-1,TRBD1,CASRSGGSYGYTF,TGTGCCAGCAGATCAGGGGGCAGCTATGGCTACACCTTC